This T cell receptor beta chain derives from a study of blood T cell repertoires in COVID-19. Study at large: Material from acute and convalescent COVID-19 was sourced from the United States, Italy and Spain. The analysed material was cDNA or gDNA that came from T cells, B-cell-depleted T cells, or PBMCs.

Per the authors' pipeline: Amplification of reference gene primers provided the estimated nucleated cell counts. This table comes from immunoSEQ multiplex PCR, and its TCRdb copy is limited to in-frame clones, with some not included. V and J calls and clone size are given by that table; D and trimming were obtained from the DNA. The table has some 190,000 clones, over 75% seen once. Only a few counts were recorded for this clone. The CDR3 length is 13 residues. The germline V gene encodes CDR1 SQVTM and CDR2 ANQGSEA. V shed 4 bases and J 6 bases; nucleotides not matched to a gene: 8. The J gene is TRBJ1-2, the V gene TRBV29-1; 7 bases line up with TRBD1. The sequence came from a human donor with active or convalescent COVID-19. The donor label of this sample is uncertain. Sequenced material: peripheral blood. The CDR3 region has the DNA TGCAGCGTTGTAATCGACAGGGTAGATGGCTACACCTTC. Translated, it gives CSVVIDRVDGYTF.